Detailed here is one TCR beta chain. What it recognizes is unknown. The sample belongs to a study of memory CD4+ T cells and cytomegalovirus serostatus. Study-level findings and limits: About 40% of the roughly 150 known CMV-associated TCRbeta sequences appeared in CD4+ memory.

This CDR3 has 17 residues. Per germline, CDR1 SEHNR and CDR2 FQNEAQ (reference sequence). V lost 1 base and J 0 bases, leaving 16 bases between the germline ends. Single viable CD3+CD4+CD8-CD45RO+ cells were sorted as the memory CD4+ T cells. Produced via immunoSEQ multiplex PCR; TCRdb's table is partial and in-frame only. The repertoire holds tens of thousands of clones, with roughly three quarters as singletons. Sequencing used memory CD4+ T cells from blood. The chain combines TRBV7-9 with TRBJ2-7; the D is unclear. The receptor's source is an adult in good health and CMV-seronegative. Here the CDR3 reads CASSLGTASEVSYEQYF. The CDR3 DNA is TGTGCCAGCAGCTTAGGGACGGCCTCCGAGGTCTCCTACGAGCAGTACTTC.